The clone carrying this T cell receptor beta chain was picked up many times. Antigen: not known. It was on clinical symptoms, serum thyroxine, TRAb, thyroid ultrasound and orbital computed tomography that diagnosis relied. This record belongs to a study of Graves' ophthalmopathy and Graves' hyperthyroidism. At the level of the study: Hyperthyroidism showing no ophthalmopathy within 18 months of follow-up was stable. Study-wide points: The model forecast ophthalmopathy progression, reaching roughly 65% sensitivity and around 75% specificity.

The germline gives CDR1 LNHDA, CDR2 SQIVND (reference sequence). The junction had 4 bases not matched to a gene; V was cut back by 6 bases and J by 2 bases. CDR3 size: 15 residues. Beta-chain TCR CDR3 regions were amplified from RNA transcripts. After a first-round RT-PCR with HTBI primers, a second-round multiplex PCR was run. MiXCR, run by TCRdb on the multiplex PCR reads, gives a single entry per CDR3 protein. The table has 560,000 or so distinct CDR3 sequences, about 35% seen once. Input material: peripheral blood or thyroid tissue (not recorded which). The TCR sequence derives from an adult man with Graves' hyperthyroidism. The chain couples TRBV19 to TRBJ2-7; 13 bases are a match to TRBD2. CDR3 in DNA: TGTGCCAGTAGCTCCGGACTAGCGGGAGCCTACGAGCAGTACTTC. Protein: CASSSGLAGAYEQYF.